This is a list of T cell receptor beta chains from one sample in a study of CD8 T cells in Susac syndrome. TCRdb re-analysed the immunoSEQ multiplex PCR reads in MiXCR, keeping a single row per CDR3 protein. The sample has roughly 330,000 distinct CDR3 sequences, about 92% seen once. Sequences were obtained from CD4+ T cells from PBMCs. These receptors all stem from a human donor with multiple sclerosis. The CDR3 runs from the conserved cysteine through the conserved F or W. D genes are given only for firm matches. Clone size, where shown, is once, few, many, or a class for clones that have expanded.

cdr3_aa cdr3_nt cdr3_length v_call d_call clone_size j_call
CSARSSPGQGNTGELFF TGCAGTGCTAGATCCTCTCCGGGACAGGGCAACACCGGGGAGCTGTTTTTT 17 TRBV20-1 TRBD1 NA TRBJ2-2
CSAIQFGTSGDNEQFF TGCAGTGCTATTCAATTCGGGACTAGCGGGGACAATGAGCAGTTCTTC 16 TRBV20-1 TRBD2 NA TRBJ2-1
CASSLVEGDRNQPQHF TGTGCCAGCAGCTTAGTCGAAGGGGACCGCAATCAGCCCCAGCATTTT 16 TRBV7-9 NA NA TRBJ1-5
CASSRDGTAGYNEQFF TGTGCCAGTAGTAGGGACGGGACGGCGGGGTACAATGAGCAGTTCTTC 16 TRBV19 NA NA TRBJ2-1
CASRESLTSGPEAFF TGTGCCAGCAGAGAAAGCCTGACGTCGGGTCCTGAAGCTTTCTTT 15 TRBV11-2 NA NA TRBJ1-1
CSASPHGGSGNTIYF TGCAGTGCCTCCCCCCACGGGGGCTCTGGAAACACCATATATTTT 15 TRBV20-1 NA NA TRBJ1-3
CASRAWGGAVDEQFF TGTGCCAGCAGGGCCTGGGGGGGGGCCGTCGATGAGCAGTTCTTC 15 TRBV12-3/TRBV12-4 NA NA TRBJ2-1
CASSFYQNTEAFF TGTGCCAGCAGTTTTTATCAGAACACTGAAGCTTTCTTT 13 TRBV27 NA NA TRBJ1-1
CASRPSSGISGANVLTF TGCGCCAGCCGCCCATCTAGCGGCATCTCTGGGGCCAACGTCCTGACTTTC 17 TRBV4-1 TRBD2 once TRBJ2-6
CASSPNNYGYTF TGCGCCAGCAGCCCGAACAACTATGGCTACACCTTC 12 TRBV5-1 NA NA TRBJ1-2
CSVGGPRYTF TGCAGCGTTGGGGGCCCTCGCTACACCTTC 10 TRBV29-1 NA NA TRBJ1-2
CSVVRQSLGTDTQYF TGCAGCGTCGTCAGACAGTCCCTGGGCACAGATACGCAGTATTTT 15 TRBV29-1 NA NA TRBJ2-3
CASGRPQPQHF TGTGCCAGCGGCCGTCCGCAGCCCCAGCATTTT 11 TRBV19 NA NA TRBJ1-5
CASSVGFSSNEQFF TGTGCCAGCAGTGTTGGTTTTAGCAGCAATGAGCAGTTCTTC 14 TRBV6-1 NA NA TRBJ2-1
CASSEEVGEAFF TGTGCCAGCAGTGAAGAGGTGGGGGAAGCTTTCTTT 12 TRBV2 NA NA TRBJ1-1
CASSPPEAYGYTF TGTGCCAGCAGCCCCCCCGAGGCCTATGGCTACACCTTC 13 TRBV7-9 NA NA TRBJ1-2
CSAVQGRMGNEQFF TGCAGTGCTGTACAGGGGAGAATGGGCAATGAGCAGTTCTTC 14 TRBV20-1 TRBD1 NA TRBJ2-1
CSVDIAGVNYNEQFF TGCAGCGTCGATATAGCGGGAGTCAACTACAATGAGCAGTTCTTC 15 TRBV29-1 TRBD2 NA TRBJ2-1
CASSSPIETEAFF TGTGCCAGCAGCTCCCCTATAGAAACTGAAGCTTTCTTT 13 TRBV5-4 NA NA TRBJ1-1
CATSELGAPPNTGELFF TGTGCCACCAGTGAGTTGGGGGCTCCACCGAACACCGGGGAGCTGTTTTTT 17 TRBV24-1 NA NA TRBJ2-2
CASSLYRKGRTNTEAFF TGTGCCAGCAGCCTTTATCGCAAGGGCCGGACGAACACTGAAGCTTTCTTT 17 TRBV3-1 NA NA TRBJ1-1
CATETPPGELFF TGTGCCACCGAGACCCCCCCCGGGGAGCTGTTTTTT 12 TRBV10-3 NA NA TRBJ2-2
CASYDTTGGRLGYTF TGTGCCAGCTACGACACGACAGGGGGACGGTTAGGCTACACCTTC 15 TRBV6-5 TRBD1 NA TRBJ1-2
CASRPTGFEKLFF TGTGCCAGCAGACCAACAGGATTCGAAAAACTGTTTTTT 13 TRBV7-9 NA NA TRBJ1-4
CASSNRRQSFQPQHF TGTGCCAGTAGCAATCGGCGTCAGAGTTTTCAGCCCCAGCATTTT 15 TRBV19 NA NA TRBJ1-5
CASSNRGETQYF TGTGCCAGTAGTAACAGGGGAGAGACCCAGTACTTC 12 TRBV19 TRBD1 NA TRBJ2-5
CAWGPRGNSGANVLTF TGTGCCTGGGGGCCCAGAGGGAACTCTGGGGCCAACGTCCTGACTTTC 16 TRBV30 NA NA TRBJ2-6
CASTKAGVSYNEQFF TGTGCCAGCACCAAAGCGGGAGTCTCCTACAATGAGCAGTTCTTC 15 TRBV3-1 TRBD2 once TRBJ2-1
CASKTPPGQAISSNQPQHF TGTGCCAGCAAGACTCCGCCGGGACAGGCCATCAGCAGCAATCAGCCCCAGCATTTT 19 TRBV12-3/TRBV12-4 TRBD1 NA TRBJ1-5
CATSETSGNYNEQFF TGTGCCACCAGTGAGACTAGCGGGAACTACAATGAGCAGTTCTTC 15 TRBV24-1 TRBD2 NA TRBJ2-1
CASSSHSVETQYF TGTGCCAGCAGCTCTCATAGCGTGGAGACCCAGTACTTC 13 TRBV7-8 NA NA TRBJ2-5
CASSQEWSGTDTQYF TGTGCCAGCAGCCAAGAATGGTCGGGGACAGATACGCAGTATTTT 15 TRBV4-2 NA NA TRBJ2-3
CASSPNWLKETQYF TGTGCCAGCAGCCCTAATTGGCTAAAAGAGACCCAGTACTTC 14 TRBV7-2 NA NA TRBJ2-5
CASSFGGTQNTGELFF TGCGCCAGCAGCTTCGGGGGAACCCAGAACACCGGGGAGCTGTTTTTT 16 TRBV5-1 NA few TRBJ2-2
CASSLEPDYGYTF TGTGCCAGCAGCTTAGAGCCCGACTATGGCTACACCTTC 13 TRBV7-2 NA NA TRBJ1-2
CASSPLFSYEQYF TGTGCCAGCAGTCCCCTGTTTTCCTACGAGCAGTACTTC 13 TRBV7-8 NA NA TRBJ2-7
CASSRRGGETQYF TGTGCCAGCAGCCGCCGGGGAGGAGAGACCCAGTACTTC 13 TRBV7-9 NA NA TRBJ2-5
CASSPMGEQFF TGTGCCAGCAGTCCCATGGGTGAGCAGTTCTTC 11 TRBV12-3/TRBV12-4 NA NA TRBJ2-1
CASSLLAGTGTEEQYF TGTGCCAGCAGCCTACTCGCCGGGACAGGGACCGAGGAGCAGTACTTC 16 TRBV5-6 TRBD1 NA TRBJ2-7
CASKTTGKGHNQPQHF TGTGCCAGTAAGACGACAGGGAAGGGGCACAATCAGCCCCAGCATTTT 16 TRBV19 TRBD1 NA TRBJ1-5
CASIQQRSYNSPLHF TGTGCCAGCATCCAACAAAGATCCTATAATTCACCCCTCCACTTT 15 TRBV6-6 NA NA TRBJ1-6
CASSVGGRRVNTEAFF TGTGCCAGCAGTGTAGGAGGGCGTCGGGTGAACACTGAAGCTTTCTTT 16 TRBV6-1 NA NA TRBJ1-1
CASSLTGAATEAFF TGTGCCAGCAGTTTAACAGGGGCGGCCACTGAAGCTTTCTTT 14 TRBV12-3/TRBV12-4 TRBD1 NA TRBJ1-1
CAISGVSDEQFF TGTGCCATCAGTGGGGTGTCTGATGAGCAGTTCTTC 12 TRBV10-3 NA NA TRBJ2-1
CASSLRRGALDGYTF TGTGCCAGCAGTTTAAGGAGGGGGGCTTTGGATGGCTACACCTTC 15 TRBV12-3/TRBV12-4 NA NA TRBJ1-2
CASSGPGTNTEAFF TGTGCCAGCAGTGGCCCAGGGACCAACACTGAAGCTTTCTTT 14 TRBV6-5 NA once TRBJ1-1
CSARGGEYSGNTIYF TGCAGTGCTAGGGGTGGGGAGTACTCTGGAAACACCATATATTTT 15 TRBV20-1 NA NA TRBJ1-3
CASSQAGTGTGLKGANVLTF TGCGCCAGCAGCCAAGCTGGGACCGGGACAGGGCTTAAAGGGGCCAACGTCCTGACTTTC 20 TRBV4-3 TRBD1 NA TRBJ2-6